This TCR beta chain was documented in a study of blood T cell repertoires in COVID-19. Study as a whole: T cells, B-cell-depleted T cells, or PBMCs supplied cDNA or gDNA.

Authors' analysis steps: Estimation of nucleated cell counts relied on the amplification of reference gene primers. Repertoires were generated with immunoSEQ multiplex PCR, while TCRdb's copy carries only in-frame clones and drops some. V, J and clone size reflect that table, while D and trimming were determined from the DNA. The sample yields fewer than 300,000 clones, 65% to 90% seen once. This clone was recorded a few times. Sequenced sample: peripheral blood. This sequence originates from a woman aged 55-70 years with active or convalescent COVID-19.

CDR3 nucleotide sequence: TGTGCCAGCAGTGGACAGACGACAGATACGCAGTATTTT. Amino acid sequence: CASSGQTTDTQYF. The V call is TRBV12-3 or TRBV12-4, the J call TRBJ2-3, with D possibly matching TRBD1 (6 bases). The CDR3 length is 13 residues. Trimming shortened V by 5 bases and J by 3 bases, and 9 bases separated the two germline ends.